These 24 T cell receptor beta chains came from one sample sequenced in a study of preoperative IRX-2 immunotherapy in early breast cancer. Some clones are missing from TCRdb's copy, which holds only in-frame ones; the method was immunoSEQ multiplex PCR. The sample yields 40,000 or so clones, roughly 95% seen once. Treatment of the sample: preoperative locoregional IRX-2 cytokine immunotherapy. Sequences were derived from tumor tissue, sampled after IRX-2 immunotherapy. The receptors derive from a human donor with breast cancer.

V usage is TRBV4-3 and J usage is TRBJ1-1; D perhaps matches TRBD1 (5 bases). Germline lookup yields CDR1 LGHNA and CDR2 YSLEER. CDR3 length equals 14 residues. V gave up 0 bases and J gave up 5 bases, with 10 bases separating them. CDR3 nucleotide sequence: TGCGCCAGCAGCCAAGATGCGGGACGGACTGAAGCTTTCTTT. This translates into CASSQDAGRTEAFF.

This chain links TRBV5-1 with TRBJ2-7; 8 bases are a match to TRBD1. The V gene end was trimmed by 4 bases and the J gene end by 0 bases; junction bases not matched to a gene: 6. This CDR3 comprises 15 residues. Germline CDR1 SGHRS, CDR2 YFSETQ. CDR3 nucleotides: TGCGCCAGCAGCCGGGGACAGGCGATCTCCTACGAGCAGTACTTC. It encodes CASSRGQAISYEQYF. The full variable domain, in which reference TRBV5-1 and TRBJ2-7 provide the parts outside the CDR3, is KAGVTQTPRYLIKTRGQQVTLSCSPISGHRSVSWYQQTPGQGLQFLFEYFSETQRNKGNFPGRFSGRQFSNSRSEMNVSTLELGDSALYLCASSRGQAISYEQYFGPGTRLTVT.

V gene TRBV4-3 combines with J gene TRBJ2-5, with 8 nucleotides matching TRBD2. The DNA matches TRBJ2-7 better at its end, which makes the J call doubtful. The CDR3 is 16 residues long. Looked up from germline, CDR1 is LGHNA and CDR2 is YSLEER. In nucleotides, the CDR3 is TGCGCCAGCAGCCCTGGCTCTAGCGGGTTCCCCTACGAGCAGTACTTC. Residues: CASSPGSSGFPYEQYF.

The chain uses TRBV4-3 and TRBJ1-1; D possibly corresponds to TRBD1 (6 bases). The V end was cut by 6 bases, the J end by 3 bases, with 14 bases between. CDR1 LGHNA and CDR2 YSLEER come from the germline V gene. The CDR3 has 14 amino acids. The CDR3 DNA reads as TGCGCCAGCAGGGAGAGAACAGGGTACACTGAAGCTTTCTTT. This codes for CASRERTGYTEAFF.

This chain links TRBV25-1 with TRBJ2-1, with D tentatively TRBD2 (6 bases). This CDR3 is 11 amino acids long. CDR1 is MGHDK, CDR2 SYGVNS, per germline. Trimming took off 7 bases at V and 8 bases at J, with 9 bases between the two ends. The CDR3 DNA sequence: TGTGCCAGCACGCGGGGCCATGAGCAGTTCTTC. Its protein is CASTRGHEQFF.

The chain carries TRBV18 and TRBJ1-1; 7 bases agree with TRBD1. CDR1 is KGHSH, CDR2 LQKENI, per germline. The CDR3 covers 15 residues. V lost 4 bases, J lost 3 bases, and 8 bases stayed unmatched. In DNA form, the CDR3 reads TGTGCCAGCTCACTTCCGACAGGGAGGTACACTGAAGCTTTCTTT. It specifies CASSLPTGRYTEAFF.

The CDR3, as DNA: TGTGCCAGCAGCGCCGCCTGGGACACTCATGGCTACACCTTC. Its translation is CASSAAWDTHGYTF. V is TRBV6-1 and J is TRBJ1-2; D may be TRBD1 (6 bases). The germline gives CDR1 MNHNS, CDR2 SASEGT. The CDR3 covers 14 residues. V was cut by 6 bases and J by 6 bases, with 17 bases left in between.

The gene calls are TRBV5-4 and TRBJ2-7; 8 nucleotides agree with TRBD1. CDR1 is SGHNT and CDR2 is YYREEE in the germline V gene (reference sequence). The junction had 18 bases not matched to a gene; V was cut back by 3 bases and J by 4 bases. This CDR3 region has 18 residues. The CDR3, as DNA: TGTGCCAGCAGCTCCGGGCACCTCCAGGGGGCCCCTCGATACGAGCAGTACTTC. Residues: CASSSGHLQGAPRYEQYF. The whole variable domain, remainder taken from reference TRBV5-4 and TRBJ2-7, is ETGVTQSPTHLIKTRGQQVTLRCSSQSGHNTVSWYQQALGQGPQFIFQYYREEENGRGNFPPRFSGLQFPNYSSELNVNALELDDSALYLCASSSGHLQGAPRYEQYFGPGTRLTVT.

The CDR3 coding sequence is TGTGCCACCAGCAGACTAGCCGGGGAGCTGTTTTTT. Encoded protein: CATSRLAGELFF. This chain uses TRBV15 with TRBJ2-2; D gene ambiguous. Germline loops: CDR1 LNHNV, CDR2 YYDKDF (reference sequence). Trimming stripped 2 bases from V and 6 bases from J, with 4 bases between. The CDR3 length is 12 residues.

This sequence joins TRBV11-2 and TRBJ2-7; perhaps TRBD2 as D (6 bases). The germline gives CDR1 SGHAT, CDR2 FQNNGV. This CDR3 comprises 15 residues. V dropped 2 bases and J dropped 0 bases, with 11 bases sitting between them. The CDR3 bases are TGTGCCAGCAGCTTATCTGCGGGGAGCTCCTACGAGCAGTACTTC. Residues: CASSLSAGSSYEQYF.

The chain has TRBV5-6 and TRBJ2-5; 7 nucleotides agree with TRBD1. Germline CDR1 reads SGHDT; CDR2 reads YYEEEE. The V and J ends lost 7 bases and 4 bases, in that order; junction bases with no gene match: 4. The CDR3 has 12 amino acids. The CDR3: CASGPGGETQYF. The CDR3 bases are TGTGCCAGCGGACCAGGGGGAGAGACCCAGTACTTC. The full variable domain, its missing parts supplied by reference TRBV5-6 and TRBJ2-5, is DAGVTQSPTHLIKTRGQQVTLRCSPKSGHDTVSWYQQALGQGPQFIFQYYEEEERQRGNFPDRFSGHQFPNYSSELNVNALLLGDSALYLCASGPGGETQYFGPGTRLLVL.

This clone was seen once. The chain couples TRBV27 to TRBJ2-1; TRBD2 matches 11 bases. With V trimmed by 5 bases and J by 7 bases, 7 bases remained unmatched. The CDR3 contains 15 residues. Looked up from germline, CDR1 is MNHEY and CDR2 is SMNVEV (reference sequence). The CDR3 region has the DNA TGTGCCAGCAGTCTAGCGGGAGGCCATGGGAATGAGCAGTTCTTC. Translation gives CASSLAGGHGNEQFF.

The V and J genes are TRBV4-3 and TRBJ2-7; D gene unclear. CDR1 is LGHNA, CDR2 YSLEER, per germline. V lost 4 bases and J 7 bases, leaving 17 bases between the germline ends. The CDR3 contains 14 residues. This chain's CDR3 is CASSPSTNLLEQYF. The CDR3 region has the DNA TGCGCCAGCAGCCCCTCTACGAATCTCCTAGAGCAGTACTTC.

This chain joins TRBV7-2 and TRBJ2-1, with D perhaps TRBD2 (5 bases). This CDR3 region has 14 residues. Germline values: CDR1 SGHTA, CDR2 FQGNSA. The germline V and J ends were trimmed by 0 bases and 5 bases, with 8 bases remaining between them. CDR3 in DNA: TGTGCCAGCAGCTTAGCCGGGGAGCACAATGAGCAGTTCTTC. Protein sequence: CASSLAGEHNEQFF.

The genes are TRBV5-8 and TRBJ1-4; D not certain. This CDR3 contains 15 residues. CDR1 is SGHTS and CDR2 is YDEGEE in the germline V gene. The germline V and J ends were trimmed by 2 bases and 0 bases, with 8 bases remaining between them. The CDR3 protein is CASSFKFATNEKLFF. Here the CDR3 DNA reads TGTGCCAGCAGCTTCAAATTTGCAACTAATGAAAAACTGTTTTTT.

The CDR3 sequence: CASSLRGGASNQPQHF. The CDR3 DNA follows: TGTGCCAGCAGTTTAAGAGGGGGGGCTAGCAATCAGCCCCAGCATTTT. The chain joins TRBV28 to TRBJ1-5; maybe TRBD1 (6 bases). The CDR3 is made up of 16 amino acids. The V end was cut by 2 bases, the J end by 0 bases, with 11 bases between. Germline loops: CDR1 MDHEN, CDR2 SYDVKM. Looking up the rest from reference TRBV28 and TRBJ1-5 gives the full variable domain: DVKVTQSSRYLVKRTGEKVFLECVQDMDHENMFWYRQDPGLGLRLIYFSYDVKMKEKGDIPEGYSVSREKKERFSLILESASTNQTSMYLCASSLRGGASNQPQHFGDGTRLSIL.

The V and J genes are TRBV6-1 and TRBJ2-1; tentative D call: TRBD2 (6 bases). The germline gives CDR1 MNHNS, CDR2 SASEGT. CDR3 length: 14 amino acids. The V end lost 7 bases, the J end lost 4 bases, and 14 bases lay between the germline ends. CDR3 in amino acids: CASTINAGYNEQFF. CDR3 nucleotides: TGTGCCAGCACCATCAATGCGGGGTACAATGAGCAGTTCTTC.

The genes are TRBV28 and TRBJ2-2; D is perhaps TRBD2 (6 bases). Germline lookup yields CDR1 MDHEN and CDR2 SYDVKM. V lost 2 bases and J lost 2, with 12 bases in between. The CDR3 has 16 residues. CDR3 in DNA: TGTGCCAGCAGTTTAGGGGCGGGAAGCAACACCGGGGAGCTGTTTTTT. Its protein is CASSLGAGSNTGELFF.

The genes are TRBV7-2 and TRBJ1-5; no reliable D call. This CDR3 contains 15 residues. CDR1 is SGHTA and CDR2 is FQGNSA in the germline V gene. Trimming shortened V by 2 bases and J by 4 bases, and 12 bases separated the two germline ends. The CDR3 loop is CASSLNPGQNQPQHF. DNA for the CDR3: TGTGCCAGCAGCTTAAATCCGGGCCAGAATCAGCCCCAGCATTTT.

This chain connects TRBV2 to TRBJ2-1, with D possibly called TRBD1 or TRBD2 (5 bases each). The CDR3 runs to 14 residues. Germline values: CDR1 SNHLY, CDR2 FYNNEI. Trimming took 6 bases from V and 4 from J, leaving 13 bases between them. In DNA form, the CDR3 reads TGTGCCAGCAGGGGCCTGAGGGGATACAATGAGCAGTTCTTC. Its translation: CASRGLRGYNEQFF. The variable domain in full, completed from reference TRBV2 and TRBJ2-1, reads EPEVTQTPSHQVTQMGQEVILRCVPISNHLYFYWYRQILGQKVEFLVSFYNNEISEKSEIFDDQFSVERPDGSNFTLKIRSTKLEDSAMYFCASRGLRGYNEQFFGPGTRLTVL.

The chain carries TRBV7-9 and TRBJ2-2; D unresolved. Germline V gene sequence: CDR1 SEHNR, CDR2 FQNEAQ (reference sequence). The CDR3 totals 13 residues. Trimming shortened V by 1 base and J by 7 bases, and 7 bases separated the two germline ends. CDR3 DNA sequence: TGTGCCAGCAGCTTAGTGGGTTTCGGGGAGCTGTTTTTT. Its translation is CASSLVGFGELFF.

The CDR3 nucleotides read TGTGCCAGCAGCCAAAGCGGGAGGACCGAAGAGACCCAGTACTTC. Protein product: CASSQSGRTEETQYF. The chain combines TRBV7-2 with TRBJ2-5; TRBD2 matches 9 bases. V was pared by 5 bases and J by 3 bases, with 7 bases of the junction left unmatched. The CDR3 has 15 residues. CDR1 and CDR2 from the germline V gene are SGHTA and FQGNSA.

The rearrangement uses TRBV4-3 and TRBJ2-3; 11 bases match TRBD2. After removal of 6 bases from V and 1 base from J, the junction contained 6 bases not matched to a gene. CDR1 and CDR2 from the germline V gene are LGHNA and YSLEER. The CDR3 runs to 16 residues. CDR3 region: CASRRIAGGGTDTQYF. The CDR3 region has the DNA TGCGCCAGCAGGAGGATAGCGGGAGGGGGCACAGATACGCAGTATTTT.

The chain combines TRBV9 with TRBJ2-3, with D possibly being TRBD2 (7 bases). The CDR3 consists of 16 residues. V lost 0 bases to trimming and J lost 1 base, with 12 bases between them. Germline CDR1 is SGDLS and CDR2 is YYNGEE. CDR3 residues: CASSVGPGGGTDTQYF. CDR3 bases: TGTGCCAGCAGCGTAGGTCCGGGGGGCGGCACAGATACGCAGTATTTT.